This T cell receptor beta chain was sequenced during a study of post-analysis software for immune sequencing data. Study-wide results and caveats: Samples sharing a preparation batch grouped tightly together when assessed by F measure.

The library was made from cDNA and included unique molecular identifiers. TCRdb recomputed calls from the PCR reads with MiXCR, one row per CDR3 protein. The sample has 650,000 to 900,000 distinct CDR3 sequences, about 45% seen once. Note on this clonotype: Its target is unknown.

Material: blood. This TCR came from a girl aged 5 to 17 with multiple sclerosis.

The CDR3 is CATSREGPGGLGELFF. CDR3 nucleotides: TGTGCCACCAGCAGAGAAGGCCCAGGGGGCCTAGGGGAGCTGTTTTTT. The rearrangement links TRBV15 to TRBJ2-2; 8 positions agree with TRBD1. V was pared by 0 bases and J by 8 bases, with 8 bases of the junction left unmatched. The V gene's germline CDR1 is LNHNV and CDR2 YYDKDF (reference sequence). This CDR3 is 16 amino acids long. The full variable domain, in which reference TRBV15 and TRBJ2-2 provide the parts outside the CDR3, is DAMVIQNPRYQVTQFGKPVTLSCSQTLNHNVMYWYQQKSSQAPKLLFHYYDKDFNNEADTPDNFQSRRPNTSFCFLDIRSPGLGDTAMYLCATSREGPGGLGELFFGEGSRLTVL.